One and the same sample provided the 4 T cell receptor beta chains below, sequenced in a study of blood T cell repertoires in COVID-19. Libraries were prepared by immunoSEQ multiplex PCR; TCRdb keeps only in-frame clonotypes and omits some of them. The data show more than 300,000 clones, around 88% seen once. The material sequenced was peripheral blood. These receptors originate from a woman aged 45-65 years with acute or convalescent COVID-19.

The chain recombines TRBV12-3 or TRBV12-4 with TRBJ1-2, with TRBD1 as a possible D gene (5 bases). V was shortened by 4 bases and J by 5 bases, with 8 bases between the two germline ends. This CDR3 is 12 amino acids long. CDR3 nucleotides: TGTGCCAGCAGTTCAGGGTATTATGGCTACACCTTC. Encoded protein: CASSSGYYGYTF.

The rearrangement uses TRBV10-3 and TRBJ2-4, with TRBD2 as a possible D gene (6 bases). Germline V gives CDR1 ENHRY, CDR2 SYGVKD. The V end was cut by 3 bases, the J end by 1 base, with 19 bases between. There are 18 residues in the CDR3. CDR3 protein: CAISENMGKEGAKNIQYF. The CDR3 DNA sequence: TGTGCCATCAGTGAAAACATGGGGAAGGAGGGGGCCAAAAACATTCAGTACTTC.

The V gene is TRBV18, the J gene TRBJ2-3; D possibly corresponds to TRBD2 (5 bases). Trimming stripped 6 bases from V and 0 bases from J, with 10 bases between. CDR1 and CDR2 (germline): KGHSH, LQKENI. The CDR3 has 14 residues. For the CDR3, the DNA is TGTGCCAGCTCTCGAAGCGGTAGCACAGATACGCAGTATTTT. This codes for CASSRSGSTDTQYF.

This clone is a singleton in its sample. The DNA of the CDR3 is TGCAGCTCACAGGGGACTAGGAGCACTGAAGCTTTCTTT. Translating gives CSSQGTRSTEAFF. J is TRBJ1-1 and V is TRBV29-1; 7 bases align to TRBD1. This CDR3 has 13 residues. Losses at the gene ends were 8 bases for V and 4 bases for J; bases not matched to a gene: 10. Germline CDR1 reads SQVTM; CDR2 reads ANQGSEA.